This T cell receptor beta chain was sequenced for a study of blood T cell repertoires in COVID-19. Trimming shortened V by 6 bases and J by 5 bases, and 11 bases separated the two germline ends. The CDR3 is made up of 13 amino acids. Sequencing was performed with immunoSEQ multiplex PCR; in TCRdb, only in-frame clones are kept and a portion is missing. The table lists approximately 300,000 clones, 85% of them singletons. The chain combines TRBV12-3 or TRBV12-4 with TRBJ1-5; maybe TRBD1 (6 bases). The sequence derives from a woman aged 30 to 39 who had been exposed to COVID-19. Input material: PBMCs or T cells enriched from blood (not recorded which). CDR3 sequence (DNA): TGTGCCAGCAGGTCAGGGGCCGATCAGCCCCAGCATTTT. It encodes CASRSGADQPQHF.